These 14 T cell receptor beta chains were sequenced from one sample in a study of OX40 agonist ivuxolimab in advanced cancers. Using immunoSEQ multiplex PCR, the repertoire was profiled, and TCRdb retains in-frame clones only, with some absent. Of about 82,000 clones listed, approximately 92% were seen once; the top ten hold 0.65%. Sample: CD4+ or CD8+ T cells sorted from blood, taken in a trial of the OX40 agonist ivuxolimab. The receptor set was obtained from an adult with an advanced solid tumor such as melanoma, head and neck, liver or kidney cancer.

CDR3 residues: CASSLGPGGGTGELFF. CDR3 in DNA: TGTGCCAGCAGCTTGGGCCCGGGGGGAGGCACCGGGGAGCTGTTTTTT. The chain links TRBV5-4 to TRBJ2-2, with 7 bases identical to TRBD2. The germline V gene has CDR1 SGHNT and CDR2 YYREEE (reference sequence). There are 16 residues in the CDR3. V lost 0 bases and J lost 4; bases outside the gene matches: 6. Supplemented by reference TRBV5-4 and TRBJ2-2, the full variable domain reads ETGVTQSPTHLIKTRGQQVTLRCSSQSGHNTVSWYQQALGQGPQFIFQYYREEENGRGNFPPRFSGLQFPNYSSELNVNALELDDSALYLCASSLGPGGGTGELFFGEGSRLTVL.

This chain links TRBV14 with TRBJ2-5; 8 nucleotides align to TRBD1. The length of the CDR3 is 16 residues. J was trimmed by 5 bases and V by 4 bases; bases with no gene match: 12. Germline-derived CDR1 and CDR2 are SGHDN and FVKESK. The CDR3 sequence is CASSPYVRGLWETQYF. The CDR3 DNA reads as TGTGCCAGCAGCCCTTATGTCAGGGGGCTATGGGAGACCCAGTACTTC. The full variable domain, its missing parts supplied by reference TRBV14 and TRBJ2-5, is EAGVTQFPSHSVIEKGQTVTLRCDPISGHDNLYWYRRVMGKEIKFLLHFVKESKQDESGMPNNRFLAERTGGTYSTLKVQPAELEDSGVYFCASSPYVRGLWETQYFGPGTRLLVL.

The V gene is TRBV2, the J gene TRBJ2-7, with 7 bases lining up with TRBD1. The J segment lost 4 bases and the V segment lost 2 bases, leaving 11 bases of the junction unmatched. CDR3 length: 16 residues. CDR1 SNHLY and CDR2 FYNNEI come from the germline V gene. The CDR3 here is CASSELPGQKLYEQYF. CDR3 DNA sequence: TGTGCCAGCAGTGAACTTCCGGGACAGAAGTTATACGAGCAGTACTTC.

The chain employs TRBV5-8 and TRBJ1-6, with 7 bases fitting TRBD1. The CDR3 is 14 residues long. CDR1 SGHTS and CDR2 YDEGEE come from the germline V gene. V was pared by 4 bases and J by 7 bases, with 5 bases of the junction left unmatched. DNA for the CDR3: TGTGCCAGCAGCCCACAGGGGTGGAATTCACCCCTCCACTTT. This sequence encodes CASSPQGWNSPLHF.

The J gene is TRBJ1-1, the V gene TRBV30; 10 bases are shared with TRBD1. Germline V gene lookup returns CDR1 GTSNPN and CDR2 SVGIG (reference sequence). The CDR3 is 13 residues long. V was clipped by 4 bases and J by 5 bases; unmatched bases: 4. CDR3 amino acids: CAWKGQGNTEAFF. The CDR3 DNA reads TGTGCCTGGAAGGGACAGGGGAATACTGAAGCTTTCTTT.

The chain has TRBV9 and TRBJ2-3; weak D call: TRBD1 (6 bases). The ends were cut back, 5 bases at V and 4 bases at J, with 17 bases in the middle. CDR3 length equals 15 residues. In germline, CDR1 is SGDLS, CDR2 YYNGEE. The CDR3 loop reads CASSPQGNRADTQYF. In DNA, the CDR3 is TGTGCCAGCAGTCCTCAGGGGAACAGGGCAGATACGCAGTATTTT.

The chain links TRBV11-2 to TRBJ2-5; 7 positions agree with TRBD2. The trim removed 3 bases at V and 2 bases at J, leaving 6 bases unmatched. Germline V gene sequence: CDR1 SGHAT, CDR2 FQNNGV. This CDR3 has 15 residues. In DNA, the CDR3 is TGTGCCAGCAGCTTCGCGCAAGCGGGACAAGAGACCCAGTACTTC. This translates into CASSFAQAGQETQYF. Full variable domain (outside the CDR3, taken from reference TRBV11-2 and TRBJ2-5): EAGVAQSPRYKIIEKRQSVAFWCNPISGHATLYWYQQILGQGPKLLIQFQNNGVVDDSQLPKDRFSAERLKGVDSTLKIQPAKLEDSAVYLCASSFAQAGQETQYFGPGTRLLVL.

The chain has TRBV2 and TRBJ1-2; D call uncertain. Germline loops: CDR1 SNHLY, CDR2 FYNNEI. Trimming removed 6 bases at V and 0 bases at J, with 11 bases between. The CDR3 has 14 residues. The CDR3 coding sequence is TGTGCCAGCAGGGTCGCAGCCTCTAACTATGGCTACACCTTC. It specifies CASRVAASNYGYTF.

The V call is TRBV7-9, the J call TRBJ1-2, with D maybe TRBD1 (6 bases). The V and J ends lost 2 bases and 2 bases respectively, with 12 bases between them. Germline V CDR1 and CDR2: SEHNR, FQNEAQ (reference sequence). The CDR3 totals 15 residues. This chain's CDR3 is CASSLFPTGNYGYTF. In DNA form, the CDR3 reads TGTGCCAGCAGCTTATTCCCAACAGGGAACTATGGCTACACCTTC.

The chain uses TRBV4-2 and TRBJ2-1, with TRBD2 matching over 12 bases. Germline loops: CDR1 LGHNA, CDR2 YNFKEQ. The J segment lost 5 bases and the V segment lost 4 bases, leaving 9 bases of the junction unmatched. There are 17 residues in the CDR3. The CDR3 spells CASSPLPLAGGDNEQFF. Written as DNA, the CDR3 is TGTGCCAGCAGCCCACTCCCCCTAGCGGGAGGGGACAATGAGCAGTTCTTC.

This clone appeared once. The chain recombines TRBV28 with TRBJ2-1; D possibly corresponds to TRBD2 (6 bases). The CDR3 is 11 residues long. Per the germline V gene, CDR1 is MDHEN and CDR2 is SYDVKM. V was cut by 8 bases and J by 4 bases, with 6 bases left in between. CDR3 coding DNA: TGTGCCAGCCGGGAGTACAATGAGCAGTTCTTC. Translation: CASREYNEQFF. The whole variable domain, filled in from reference TRBV28 and TRBJ2-1, reads DVKVTQSSRYLVKRTGEKVFLECVQDMDHENMFWYRQDPGLGLRLIYFSYDVKMKEKGDIPEGYSVSREKKERFSLILESASTNQTSMYLCASREYNEQFFGPGTRLTVL.

This chain joins TRBV6-1 and TRBJ2-1; 8 nucleotides align to TRBD1. The ends lost 4 bases at V and 4 bases at J; junction bases unmatched: 3. The germline CDR1 and CDR2 sequences are MNHNS and SASEGT. The CDR3 loop spans 14 amino acids. DNA for the CDR3: TGTGCCAGCAGTGGTGGGACAGGATACAATGAGCAGTTCTTC. It is translated as CASSGGTGYNEQFF.

As DNA, the CDR3 is TGTGCCGTCCGGGGCCAGACCTATCAGCCCCAGCATTTT. It yields the protein CAVRGQTYQPQHF. This sequence joins TRBV2 and TRBJ1-5, with a weak D call TRBD1 (5 bases). The germline V gene encodes CDR1 SNHLY and CDR2 FYNNEI. CDR3 size: 13 residues. Trimming stripped 11 bases from V and 5 bases from J, with 16 bases between.

The CDR3 reads CASSLSPWRGYGYTF. The CDR3 DNA sequence: TGTGCCAGCAGCTTGAGCCCCTGGCGGGGCTATGGCTACACCTTC. This sequence joins TRBV5-8 and TRBJ1-2; no clear D gene. CDR3 length: 15 amino acids. Trimming cost V 1 base and J 4 bases, with 14 bases left between them. CDR1 is SGHTS, CDR2 YDEGEE, per germline.